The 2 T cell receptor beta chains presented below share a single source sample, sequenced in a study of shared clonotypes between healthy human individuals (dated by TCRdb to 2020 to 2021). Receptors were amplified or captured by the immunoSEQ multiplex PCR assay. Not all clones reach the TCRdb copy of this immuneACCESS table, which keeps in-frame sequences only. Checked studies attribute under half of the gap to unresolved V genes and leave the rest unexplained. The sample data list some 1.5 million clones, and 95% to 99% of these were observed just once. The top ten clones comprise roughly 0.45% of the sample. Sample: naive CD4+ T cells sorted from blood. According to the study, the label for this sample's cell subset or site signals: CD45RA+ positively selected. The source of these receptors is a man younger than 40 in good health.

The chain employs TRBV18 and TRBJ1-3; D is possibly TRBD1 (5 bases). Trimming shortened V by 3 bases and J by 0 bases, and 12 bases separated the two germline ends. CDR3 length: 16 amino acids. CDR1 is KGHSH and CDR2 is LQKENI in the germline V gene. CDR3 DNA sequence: TGTGCCAGCTCACCGATGGGCCAGGGCTCTGGAAACACCATATATTTT. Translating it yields CASSPMGQGSGNTIYF.

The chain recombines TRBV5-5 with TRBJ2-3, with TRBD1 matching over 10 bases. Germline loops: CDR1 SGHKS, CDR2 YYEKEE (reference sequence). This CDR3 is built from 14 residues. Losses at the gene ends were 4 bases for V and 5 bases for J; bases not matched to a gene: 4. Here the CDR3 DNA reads TGTGCCAGCAGCCGTGGACAGGGGGTAGATACGCAGTATTTT. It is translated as CASSRGQGVDTQYF.